This T cell receptor (beta chain) was identified in a study of metastatic and nonmetastatic thyroid tumors. The V end was cut by 2 bases, the J end by 0 bases, with 2 bases between. The CDR3 spans 14 residues. Looked up from germline, CDR1 is LGHDT and CDR2 is YNNKEL (reference sequence). All patients were treatment-naive before thyroid surgery. TCRdb re-analyzed the PCR reads through MiXCR. The table records just over 15,000 clones, 3.5% to 4.5% of them present only once. The chain employs TRBV3-1 and TRBJ2-6; the D is unclear. This clonotype was sampled from a female donor with papillary thyroid cancer or a benign thyroid nodule (not recorded which). Some clones in this sample may be carry-over from other donors' samples. The specimen was tumor tissue. The CDR3 loop reads CASSQISGANVLTF. CDR3 nucleotide sequence: TGTGCCAGCAGCCAAATCTCTGGGGCCAACGTCCTGACTTTC.